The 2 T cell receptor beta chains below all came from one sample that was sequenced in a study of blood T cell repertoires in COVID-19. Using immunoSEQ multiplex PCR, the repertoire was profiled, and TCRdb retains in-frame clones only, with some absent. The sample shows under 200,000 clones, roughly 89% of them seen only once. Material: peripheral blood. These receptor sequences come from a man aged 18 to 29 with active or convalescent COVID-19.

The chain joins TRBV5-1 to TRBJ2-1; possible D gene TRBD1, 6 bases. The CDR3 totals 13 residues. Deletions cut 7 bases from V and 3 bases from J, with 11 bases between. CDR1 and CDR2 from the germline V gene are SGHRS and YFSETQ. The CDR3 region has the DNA TGCGCCAGCGGGGCAGGGGTCTACAATGAGCAGTTCTTC. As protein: CASGAGVYNEQFF.

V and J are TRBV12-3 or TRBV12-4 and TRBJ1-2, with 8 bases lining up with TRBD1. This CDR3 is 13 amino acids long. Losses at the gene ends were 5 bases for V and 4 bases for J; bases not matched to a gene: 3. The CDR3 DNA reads TGTGCCAGCAGTCATGGACAGGGCTATGGCTACACCTTC. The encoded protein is CASSHGQGYGYTF.